The 21 T cell receptor beta chains presented below share a single source sample, sequenced in a study of T cells in Graves' hyperthyroidism and ophthalmopathy. What was amplified from RNA transcripts were TCR beta CDR3 regions. A first-round RT-PCR of the TCR CDR3 used the HTBI primer set. TCRdb redid the calling of the multiplex PCR reads with MiXCR, one entry per CDR3 protein. The sample includes 350,000 or so distinct CDR3 sequences, about a sixth of them seen just once. Source material: blood. Receptors originate from a woman aged 25 to 39 with Graves' hyperthyroidism that later progressed to Graves' ophthalmopathy.

The chain links TRBV5-1 to TRBJ2-1; D is ambiguous. The V gene lost 5 bases and the J gene lost 0 bases, with 15 bases spanning the gap. The CDR3 sequence is 16 residues long. The germline CDR1 and CDR2 sequences are SGHRS and YFSETQ. CDR3 protein: CASSNGLPNSYNEQFF. The CDR3 nucleotides are TGCGCCAGCAGTAATGGTCTGCCGAACTCCTACAATGAGCAGTTCTTC.

This clonotype came up a few times. This chain uses TRBV2 with TRBJ1-1, with 7 bases lining up with TRBD1. The V and J ends lost 6 bases and 5 bases, in that order; junction bases with no gene match: 6. Germline CDR1 reads SNHLY; CDR2 reads FYNNEI. There are 13 residues in the CDR3. CDR3 bases: TGTGCCAGCAGCGAGACAGGGCTTACTGAAGCTTTCTTT. It specifies CASSETGLTEAFF.

This clonotype was picked up many times. The chain recombines TRBV6-1 with TRBJ2-1; D is unresolved. Germline V CDR1 and CDR2: MNHNS, SASEGT. This CDR3 has 15 residues. Trimming cost V 3 bases and J 2 bases, with 11 bases left between them. This CDR3 is CASSDLAGTYNEQFF. In nucleotides, the CDR3 is TGTGCCAGCAGTGATTTAGCTGGGACCTACAATGAGCAGTTCTTC.

Ten or more counts support this clonotype. This chain joins TRBV27 and TRBJ1-1; 9 nucleotides agree with TRBD1. Germline lookup yields CDR1 MNHEY and CDR2 SMNVEV (reference sequence). Trimming took 4 bases from V and 6 from J; bases not matched to a gene: 6. The CDR3 totals 14 residues. The CDR3 bases are TGTGCCAGCAGTTCCGGGACAGGGAGGGCTGAAGCTTTCTTT. Translation gives CASSSGTGRAEAFF.

This clonotype was found many times. The rearrangement links TRBV30 to TRBJ2-5; 11 bases are a match to TRBD2. Germline V CDR1 and CDR2: GTSNPN, SVGIG (reference sequence). Germline trimming cut 0 bases from V and 2 bases from J; bases unmatched to any gene: 5. This CDR3 contains 16 residues. The CDR3, as DNA: TGTGCCTGGAGTGTACCGGGACTAGCGGTACAAGAGACCCAGTACTTC. It is translated as CAWSVPGLAVQETQYF.

Turning to this clonotype: Its ends do not fully match the called genes, so a read error is possible. V and J are TRBV11-2 and TRBJ1-5; D gene uncertain. CDR1 is SGHAT and CDR2 is FQNNGV in the germline V gene. This CDR3 has 13 residues. The CDR3 DNA follows: TGTGCCAGCAGCTTAGGACGAAATCCGCCCCAGCATTTT. Amino acids: CASSLGRNPPQHF. The whole variable domain, filled in from reference TRBV11-2 and TRBJ1-5, reads EAGVAQSPRYKIIEKRQSVAFWCNPISGHATLYWYQQILGQGPKLLIQFQNNGVVDDSQLPKDRFSAERLKGVDSTLKIQPAKLEDSAVYLCASSLGRNPPQHFGDGTRLSIL.

This clonotype has at least ten counts. V is TRBV4-1 and J is TRBJ2-2; the D gene is possibly TRBD2 (6 bases). Germline V gene sequence: CDR1 MGHRA, CDR2 YSYEKL. This CDR3 is built from 15 residues. The V end was cut by 0 bases, the J end by 4 bases, with 9 bases between. This CDR3 is CASSQDGAGTGELFF. CDR3 nucleotides: TGCGCCAGCAGCCAAGATGGAGCGGGCACCGGGGAGCTGTTTTTT.

The CDR3: CASSQEGPGGNTIYF. The CDR3 bases are TGTGCCAGCAGCCAAGAGGGCCCCGGAGGAAACACCATATATTTT. The rearrangement uses TRBV4-2 and TRBJ1-3; no clear D. Trimming took off 0 bases at V and 4 bases at J, with 10 bases between the two ends. The CDR3 loop spans 15 amino acids. In germline, CDR1 is LGHNA, CDR2 YNFKEQ.

V is TRBV5-1 and J is TRBJ2-4; D may be TRBD1 (5 bases). This CDR3 region has 15 residues. Germline CDR1 and CDR2: SGHRS and YFSETQ. Trimming cost V 0 bases and J 5 bases, with 12 bases left between them. CDR3 loop: CASSLEPGRENIQYF. In nucleotides, the CDR3 is TGCGCCAGCAGCTTGGAACCAGGGCGCGAAAACATTCAGTACTTC.

J is TRBJ1-2 and V is TRBV7-9; D ambiguous. The germline gives CDR1 SEHNR, CDR2 FQNEAQ (reference sequence). The CDR3 sequence is 16 residues long. Trimming shortened V by 0 bases and J by 2 bases, and 13 bases separated the two germline ends. CDR3 coding DNA: TGTGCCAGCAGCTTAGCCGACGCGACGAGAAACTATGGCTACACCTTC. It translates to CASSLADATRNYGYTF.

V is TRBV6-1 and J is TRBJ1-5; D might be TRBD1 (5 bases). The CDR3 is 13 amino acids. The V gene's germline CDR1 is MNHNS and CDR2 SASEGT. V lost 3 bases and J lost 7, with 10 bases in between. The CDR3: CASSEGRTQPQHF. In DNA, the CDR3 is TGTGCCAGCAGTGAGGGACGGACGCAGCCCCAGCATTTT.

There are many counts of this clonotype. J is TRBJ1-1 and V is TRBV27; D gene uncertain. There are 13 residues in the CDR3. Trimming stripped 3 bases from V and 8 bases from J, with 13 bases between. Germline CDR1 MNHEY, CDR2 SMNVEV (reference sequence). CDR3: CASSLGWGAEAFF. The CDR3 DNA sequence: TGTGCCAGCAGTTTGGGTTGGGGTGCCGAAGCTTTCTTT.

This clonotype was seen ten or more times. The rearrangement joins TRBV27 to TRBJ2-2; D is possibly TRBD2 (5 bases). With 3 bases removed from V and 4 bases from J, the gap between germline ends came to 18 bases. The CDR3 runs to 17 residues. Germline V lookup: CDR1 MNHEY, CDR2 SMNVEV (reference sequence). The CDR3 nucleotides read TGTGCCAGCAGTTTTTTTCGCGGGCTCGTAGGCACCGGGGAGCTGTTTTTT. It encodes CASSFFRGLVGTGELFF.

This chain uses TRBV5-6 with TRBJ2-2, with D tentatively TRBD1 (5 bases). Deletions cut 1 base from V and 2 bases from J, with 12 bases between. The germline CDR1 and CDR2 sequences are SGHDT and YYEEEE. The length of the CDR3 is 16 residues. The CDR3 protein is CASSLSPRANTGELFF. The DNA of the CDR3 is TGTGCCAGCAGCTTGTCGCCCAGGGCTAACACCGGGGAGCTGTTTTTT.

This chain joins TRBV11-2 and TRBJ2-1; TRBD2 matches 11 bases. Germline V gene sequence: CDR1 SGHAT, CDR2 FQNNGV. The CDR3 contains 19 residues. V dropped 0 bases and J dropped 6; count of bases not matched to a gene: 13. Here the CDR3 DNA reads TGTGCCAGCAGCTTAGATCGGAGGCTAGCGGGGGGAAGTGGCAATGAGCAGTTCTTC. Encoded protein: CASSLDRRLAGGSGNEQFF.

This clonotype appeared a few times. CDR3 nucleotide sequence: TGCAGCGTTGAGACAGGGTCGGGTCAGCCCCAGCATTTT. Its translation: CSVETGSGQPQHF. The chain carries TRBV29-1 and TRBJ1-5, with 7 bases matching TRBD1. CDR3 size: 13 residues. The V gene end was trimmed by 3 bases and the J gene end by 6 bases; junction bases not matched to a gene: 5. Germline CDR1 is SQVTM and CDR2 is ANQGSEA.

This clonotype was picked up many times. The CDR3 DNA reads as TGTGCCAGCAGTTTATCGGTCGCGGAGCAGTACAATGAGCAGTTCTTC. Translating gives CASSLSVAEQYNEQFF. J is TRBJ2-1 and V is TRBV28; D not resolved. The germline V and J ends were trimmed by 1 base and 4 bases, with 14 bases remaining between them. Per germline, CDR1 MDHEN and CDR2 SYDVKM. The CDR3 covers 16 residues.

This clonotype was detected only a few times. The chain carries TRBV19 and TRBJ1-1; D gene ambiguous. Trimming pared 3 bases from V and 4 bases from J, leaving 12 bases between. Germline CDR1 LNHDA, CDR2 SQIVND (reference sequence). The CDR3 extends over 14 amino acids. Here the CDR3 DNA reads TGTGCCAGTAGTATCAAAACCGGGATCACTGAAGCTTTCTTT. Translation gives CASSIKTGITEAFF. Drawing the rest from reference TRBV19 and TRBJ1-1, the complete variable domain is DGGITQSPKYLFRKEGQNVTLSCEQNLNHDAMYWYRQDPGQGLRLIYYSQIVNDFQKGDIAEGYSVSREKKESFPLTVTSAQKNPTAFYLCASSIKTGITEAFFGQGTRLTVV.

This clonotype was seen repeatedly, ten times or more. The rearrangement joins TRBV28 to TRBJ2-7; D is uncertain. This CDR3 is 11 amino acids long. The V end was cut by 5 bases, the J end by 3 bases, with 5 bases between. CDR1 is MDHEN, CDR2 SYDVKM, per germline. CDR3 in DNA: TGTGCCAGCAGTCCCCGCTACGAGCAGTACTTC. This encodes CASSPRYEQYF.

The chain carries TRBV12-3 or TRBV12-4 and TRBJ2-3; the match to TRBD2 covers 13 bases. The CDR3 runs 19 residues. V lost 6 bases and J lost 2; bases outside the gene matches: 14. The CDR3 here is CASSLKGGGLAGHTDTQYF. DNA of the CDR3: TGTGCCAGCAGCTTAAAGGGCGGGGGACTAGCGGGACACACAGATACGCAGTATTTT.

With regard to this clonotype: At one end the junction does not follow the germline gene, possibly because of a read error. The rearrangement joins TRBV5-6 to TRBJ2-2; TRBD2 agrees at 14 bases. The CDR3 consists of 18 residues. Germline CDR1 SGHDT, CDR2 YYEEEE. The CDR3 loop is CASSSTKKGLAGAGELCF. Written as DNA, the CDR3 is TGTGCCAGCAGCTCGACAAAAAAGGGACTAGCGGGAGCCGGGGAGCTGTGTTTT.